The 28 T cell receptor beta chains presented below share a single source sample, sequenced in a study of regulatory T cells in long-lasting Graves disease. The time point denotes: newly diagnosed GD, antithyroid drugs for less than 3 months. Following extraction of RNA from PBMCs, that RNA was used to make the TCR library. Library construction for TCR beta used iRepertoire HTBI primers and Arm-PCR of CDR3 regions. TCRdb independently ran MiXCR on the multiplex PCR reads; one entry per CDR3 protein. The sample shows hundreds of thousands of distinct CDR3 sequences, 15% to 20% of them seen only once. The same specimen was also included in a second study, on T cells in Graves' hyperthyroidism and ophthalmopathy.

The sample in question was peripheral blood mononuclear cells (PBMCs), obtained at new diagnosis, from a patient treated with antithyroid drugs. Receptors originate from a woman aged 30 to 39 with Graves disease.

This chain joins TRBV6-2 or TRBV6-3 and TRBJ2-4, with D perhaps TRBD2 (5 bases). CDR3 size: 15 residues. Germline lookup yields CDR1 MNHEY and CDR2 SVGEGT. Trimming stripped 5 bases from V and 0 bases from J, with 11 bases between. The DNA for the CDR3 is TGTGCCAGCAGTCCGCCGAGGGTAGCCAAAAACATTCAGTACTTC. It codes for CASSPPRVAKNIQYF.

This clonotype showed up many times. The rearrangement links TRBV5-1 to TRBJ2-1, with 9 bases fitting TRBD1. Germline lookup yields CDR1 SGHRS and CDR2 YFSETQ. This CDR3 has 16 amino acids. Trimming removed 0 bases from V and 7 bases from J; junction bases left unmatched: 8. The CDR3 sequence: CASSLAGTGQWNEQFF. For the CDR3, the DNA is TGCGCCAGCAGCTTGGCCGGGACAGGGCAATGGAATGAGCAGTTCTTC.

This chain joins TRBV19 and TRBJ1-1; 11 nucleotides align to TRBD1. This CDR3 has 15 amino acids. The V gene's germline CDR1 is LNHDA and CDR2 SQIVND (reference sequence). With 8 bases clipped from V and 6 bases from J, the junction kept 11 bases outside the gene matches. The DNA of the CDR3 is TGTGCCAGTCCCCCCGGGACAGGGGGTTTCGCTGAAGCTTTCTTT. As protein: CASPPGTGGFAEAFF.

The rearrangement joins TRBV20-1 to TRBJ1-4; TRBD1 might be the D (6 bases). V shed 0 bases and J shed 8 bases, with 22 bases lying between them. CDR1 DFQATT and CDR2 SNEGSKA come from the germline V gene (reference sequence). CDR3 size: 17 residues. DNA of the CDR3: TGCAGTGCTAGAGATCCCCTTTTTTCCAGGGGAGGCGAAAAACTGTTTTTT. This gives the protein CSARDPLFSRGGEKLFF.

At least ten counts were recorded for this clonotype. The junction and the germline gene differ at one end; a read error may be behind it. The V and J genes are TRBV11-2 and TRBJ1-1; 8 nucleotides align to TRBD1. The CDR3 runs 16 residues. Germline V gene sequence: CDR1 SGHAT, CDR2 FQNNGV. The CDR3 DNA sequence: TGTGCCAGCAGCCAAAACTTCAGGGGGCTGAAAACTGAAGCTTTCTTT. Amino acid sequence: CASSQNFRGLKTEAFF.

The chain carries TRBV5-1 and TRBJ2-3; the D gene is possibly TRBD1 (5 bases). V lost 3 bases and J 4 bases, leaving 15 bases between the germline ends. Germline assignment: CDR1 SGHRS and CDR2 YFSETQ. This CDR3 contains 15 residues. The CDR3 nucleotides read TGCGCCAGCAGCTCAAAATCCAGGGAACCAGATACGCAGTATTTT. Translating gives CASSSKSREPDTQYF.

In this sample, this clonotype turned up many times. The chain uses TRBV6-5 and TRBJ1-6, with 10 bases that match TRBD1. The CDR3 consists of 14 residues. Germline V gives CDR1 MNHEY, CDR2 SVGAGI. Trimming at V came to 2 bases and at J to 9 bases, leaving 1 base not matched to a gene. Here the CDR3 reads CASSYRTGGSPLHF. DNA for the CDR3: TGTGCCAGCAGTTACAGGACAGGGGGTTCACCCCTCCACTTT.

This clonotype came up a few times. The chain is built from TRBV2 and TRBJ1-2; D unclear. Trimming took 6 bases from V and 2 from J, leaving 10 bases between them. Germline V CDR1 and CDR2: SNHLY, FYNNEI. There are 13 residues in the CDR3. Here the CDR3 reads CASRETLNYGYTF. The CDR3, as DNA: TGTGCCAGCAGAGAAACACTGAACTATGGCTACACCTTC.

With respect to this clonotype: It is likely a read error: a sequence one base away is far more abundant. The CDR3 DNA reads TGTGCCAGCAGTGCCGGTGAGCAGTTCTTC. This gives the protein CASSAGEQFF. This chain links TRBV2 with TRBJ2-1, with no clear D. Between the trimmed V and J ends, which lost 4 bases and 9 bases, there was a span of 4 bases. In germline, CDR1 is SNHLY, CDR2 FYNNEI. This CDR3 is 10 amino acids long.

The V call is TRBV30, the J call TRBJ2-2; D may be TRBD2 (5 bases). The CDR3 contains 16 residues. Deletions cut 0 bases from V and 4 bases from J, with 15 bases between. Per the germline V gene, CDR1 is GTSNPN and CDR2 is SVGIG (reference sequence). CDR3 protein: CAWSVGRVLGTGELFF. The CDR3 DNA sequence: TGTGCCTGGAGTGTGGGGAGAGTCCTTGGCACCGGGGAGCTGTTTTTT.

Notes on this clonotype: Just one base apart from a much larger clone, this may be a read error. V gene TRBV7-9 combines with J gene TRBJ1-5; D is uncertain. The CDR3 is 14 residues long. V was shortened by 5 bases and J by 9 bases, with 17 bases between the two germline ends. Germline CDR1 SEHNR, CDR2 FQNEAQ (reference sequence). The CDR3 region is CASSLIGPHRPQHF. In DNA, the CDR3 is TGTGCCAGCAGCCTTATCGGCCCGCATCGGCCCCAGCATTTT.

As for this clonotype: Since a much larger clone is just one base distant, this may be a read error. The final CDR3 position lacks the conserved phenylalanine or tryptophan, pointing to a likely read error. The rearrangement uses TRBV28 and TRBJ2-3; D is undetermined. CDR3 length equals 11 residues. V lost 3 bases and J 5 bases, leaving 3 bases between the germline ends. Germline V gene sequence: CDR1 MDHEN, CDR2 SYDVKM. As DNA, the CDR3 is TGTGCCAGCAGTTTTGTAGATACGCAGTATCTT. Protein sequence: CASSFVDTQYL.

This clonotype appeared a few times. The V gene is TRBV7-3, the J gene TRBJ2-5; a possible D gene is TRBD2 (6 bases). The CDR3 covers 13 residues. The germline V gene has CDR1 SGHTA and CDR2 FQGTGA. V lost 5 bases to trimming and J lost 4 bases, with 11 bases between them. CDR3 sequence (DNA): TGTGCCAGCAGCATCCGGGAGAGAGAGACCCAGTACTTC. Amino acid sequence: CASSIRERETQYF. Supplemented by reference TRBV7-3 and TRBJ2-5, the full variable domain reads GAGVSQTPSNKVTEKGKYVELRCDPISGHTALYWYRQSLGQGPEFLIYFQGTGAADDSGLPNDRFFAVRPEGSVSTLKIQRTERGDSAVYLCASSIRERETQYFGPGTRLLVL.

This clonotype appeared a few times. This sequence joins TRBV19 and TRBJ2-1, with 8 bases aligning to TRBD2. Per the germline V gene, CDR1 is LNHDA and CDR2 is SQIVND (reference sequence). This CDR3 region has 14 residues. V was pared by 7 bases and J by 4 bases, with 6 bases of the junction left unmatched. The CDR3 region is CASKEREPYNEQFF. CDR3 in DNA: TGTGCCAGTAAGGAGCGGGAGCCATACAATGAGCAGTTCTTC.

The chain couples TRBV6-1 to TRBJ2-7, with TRBD1 matching over 9 bases. This CDR3 comprises 15 residues. After removal of 7 bases from V and 9 bases from J, the junction contained 16 bases not matched to a gene. From germline, CDR1 is MNHNS and CDR2 SASEGT. The CDR3 loop reads CASTFTPGQGPGQYF. Here the CDR3 DNA reads TGTGCCAGCACCTTCACCCCGGGACAGGGACCCGGGCAGTACTTC.

The V and J genes are TRBV12-5 and TRBJ2-3; D possibly uses TRBD1 or TRBD2 (5 bases each). In germline, CDR1 is LGHNT, CDR2 FRNRAP. The V end was cut by 3 bases, the J end by 2 bases, with 12 bases between. The CDR3 is 15 amino acids. CDR3 DNA sequence: TGTGCTAGTGGTTTTTTCGTGGGGGACACAGATACGCAGTATTTT. Its translation: CASGFFVGDTDTQYF.

This chain uses TRBV29-1 with TRBJ2-5, with 9 bases aligning to TRBD2. V was clipped by 1 base and J by 3 bases; unmatched bases: 3. Germline V gives CDR1 SQVTM, CDR2 ANQGSEA. This CDR3 is 14 amino acids long. Here the CDR3 reads CSVEGASGKETQYF. CDR3 nucleotides: TGCAGCGTTGAAGGGGCTAGCGGGAAAGAGACCCAGTACTTC.

This clonotype was found many times. The J gene is TRBJ1-5, the V gene TRBV27; D perhaps matches TRBD1 (5 bases). Germline assignment: CDR1 MNHEY and CDR2 SMNVEV (reference sequence). The CDR3 contains 14 residues. Trimming removed 1 base at V and 6 bases at J, with 10 bases between. The CDR3 loop reads CASSLWGRGQPQHF. CDR3 sequence (DNA): TGTGCCAGCAGTTTATGGGGGAGGGGTCAGCCCCAGCATTTT.

This clonotype has ten or more counts. The chain employs TRBV5-1 and TRBJ2-7; D may be TRBD1 or TRBD2 (6 bases each). CDR3 length: 14 amino acids. Germline V gene lookup returns CDR1 SGHRS and CDR2 YFSETQ. Trimming shortened V by 0 bases and J by 6 bases, and 13 bases separated the two germline ends. The CDR3 nucleotides are TGCGCCAGCAGCTTGGAACCGGAGGGGGGCGAGCAGTACTTC. Protein sequence: CASSLEPEGGEQYF.

This clonotype has ten or more counts. The chain links TRBV11-2 to TRBJ2-3; 7 nucleotides line up with TRBD1. Germline values: CDR1 SGHAT, CDR2 FQNNGV. This CDR3 is 15 amino acids long. With 4 bases clipped from V and 3 bases from J, the junction kept 7 bases outside the gene matches. The CDR3 DNA follows: TGTGCCAGCAGCTGGCAGGGGGTTAATACAGATACGCAGTATTTT. Its translation is CASSWQGVNTDTQYF.

This clonotype was recorded at least ten times. The chain links TRBV5-1 to TRBJ2-1; TRBD2 aligns across 11 bases. Germline V gives CDR1 SGHRS, CDR2 YFSETQ. The CDR3 totals 18 residues. V lost 1 base to trimming and J lost 0 bases; unmatched junction nucleotides: 6. DNA for the CDR3: TGCGCCAGCAGCTTGCCGGGACTAGCGGATAGCTCCTACAATGAGCAGTTCTTC. It specifies CASSLPGLADSSYNEQFF. Complete variable domain (other parts from reference TRBV5-1 and TRBJ2-1): KAGVTQTPRYLIKTRGQQVTLSCSPISGHRSVSWYQQTPGQGLQFLFEYFSETQRNKGNFPGRFSGRQFSNSRSEMNVSTLELGDSALYLCASSLPGLADSSYNEQFFGPGTRLTVL.

The chain has TRBV30 and TRBJ1-1; possibly TRBD1 for D (5 bases). Germline V gives CDR1 GTSNPN, CDR2 SVGIG (reference sequence). The CDR3 loop spans 15 amino acids. V lost 5 bases, J lost 0 bases, and 16 bases lay in between. For the CDR3, the DNA is TGTGCCTGGCTTGCCGACAGTCGCATGAACACTGAAGCTTTCTTT. Translated: CAWLADSRMNTEAFF.

This clonotype was seen many times. The V gene is TRBV2, the J gene TRBJ2-3, with D perhaps being TRBD1 or TRBD2 (5 bases each). The CDR3 has 14 residues. In germline, CDR1 is SNHLY, CDR2 FYNNEI. The V end was cut by 8 bases, the J end by 1 base, with 13 bases between. The CDR3 DNA reads as TGTGCCAGCGATTTTGTGGGGGGCACAGATACGCAGTATTTT. It specifies CASDFVGGTDTQYF.

This chain connects TRBV6-2 or TRBV6-3 to TRBJ2-3; D unresolved. V gave up 7 bases and J gave up 4 bases, with 15 bases separating them. The CDR3 has 14 amino acids. CDR1 is MNHEY, CDR2 SVGEGT, per germline. The CDR3 DNA reads as TGTGCCAGCATGATGATTCCCCCCCCAGATACGCAGTATTTT. Protein: CASMMIPPPDTQYF.

This clonotype was seen only a few times. This sequence joins TRBV19 and TRBJ2-4; TRBD2 is a possible D gene (6 bases). The V end lost 5 bases, the J end lost 8 bases, and 10 bases lay between the germline ends. This CDR3 has 12 residues. CDR1 is LNHDA and CDR2 is SQIVND in the germline V gene (reference sequence). CDR3: CASSGGSDIQYF. The CDR3 DNA sequence: TGTGCCAGTAGTGGGGGGAGTGACATTCAGTACTTC.

This clonotype was seen a handful of times. V gene TRBV20-1 combines with J gene TRBJ1-2, with a possible D match to TRBD1 (5 bases). The CDR3 has 15 amino acids. Germline V gene data show CDR1 as DFQATT and CDR2 as SNEGSKA (reference sequence). V lost 2 bases and J 4 bases, leaving 17 bases between the germline ends. CDR3 DNA sequence: TGCAGTGCTAGACAGGGAACCCTAGGAACCTATGGCTACACCTTC. Translating gives CSARQGTLGTYGYTF.

The chain combines TRBV5-4 with TRBJ1-3; D unclear. The CDR3 has 13 amino acids. Germline CDR1 reads SGHNT; CDR2 reads YYREEE (reference sequence). V was trimmed by 4 bases and J by 2 bases, leaving 7 bases between them. The CDR3 bases are TGTGCCAGCAGCGCGGTGGCTGGAAACACCATATATTTT. Its translation is CASSAVAGNTIYF.

With regard to this clonotype: The germline gene is not matched at one end of the junction; a read error may be the cause. The V gene is TRBV9, the J gene TRBJ2-5; possibly TRBD1 for D (5 bases). CDR1 and CDR2 (germline): SGDLS, YYNGEE. This CDR3 comprises 15 residues. The CDR3 nucleotides read TGTGCCAGCGGCGTAGTCACAGGAGTGCGGGAGACCCAGTACTTC. Translation: CASGVVTGVRETQYF.